This T cell receptor (beta chain) emerged from a study of CD8+CD57+ T cells in acquired aplastic anemia. The TCR beta profiling, which covered VDJ combination and CDR3 sequence, was carried out using genomic DNA as the template. TCRdb reanalysed the reads using MiXCR and keeps one entry per CDR3 protein. The top ten clones hold less than 2.5% of a sample with roughly 58,000 distinct CDR3 sequences, about 56% of them seen once. The germline V gene has CDR1 SNHLY and CDR2 FYNNEI. The CDR3 extends over 13 amino acids. V gave up 6 bases and J gave up 10 bases; unmatched junction bases: 9. This sequence originates from a human donor in good health, serving as a control. The V and J genes are TRBV2 and TRBJ2-3; 8 bases line up with TRBD2. Source material: sorted CD4+, CD8+, or CD8+CD57+ T cells (not recorded which) from PBMCs. Here the CDR3 reads CASRGRGGQAQYF. The CDR3, as DNA: TGTGCCAGCAGAGGCCGGGGGGGGCAGGCGCAGTATTTT.